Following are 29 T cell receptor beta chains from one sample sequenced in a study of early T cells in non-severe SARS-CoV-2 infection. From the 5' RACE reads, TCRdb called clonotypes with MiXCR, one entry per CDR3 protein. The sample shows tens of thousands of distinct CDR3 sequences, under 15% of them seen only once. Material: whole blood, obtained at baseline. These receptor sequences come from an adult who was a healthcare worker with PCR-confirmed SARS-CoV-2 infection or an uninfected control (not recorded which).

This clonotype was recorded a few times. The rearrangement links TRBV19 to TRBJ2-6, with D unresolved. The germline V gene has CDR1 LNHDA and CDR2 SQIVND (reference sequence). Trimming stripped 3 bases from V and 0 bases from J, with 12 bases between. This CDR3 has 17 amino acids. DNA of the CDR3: TGTGCCAGTAGTATTCGGGCTCTGTCCTCTGGGGCCAACGTCCTGACTTTC. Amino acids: CASSIRALSSGANVLTF.

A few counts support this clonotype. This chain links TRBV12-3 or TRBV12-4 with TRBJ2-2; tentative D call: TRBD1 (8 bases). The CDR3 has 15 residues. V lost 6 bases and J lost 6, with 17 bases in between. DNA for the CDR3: TGTGCCAGCAGCAGAAACAGGGGGAGGGCCGGGGAGCTGTTTTTT. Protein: CASSRNRGRAGELFF.

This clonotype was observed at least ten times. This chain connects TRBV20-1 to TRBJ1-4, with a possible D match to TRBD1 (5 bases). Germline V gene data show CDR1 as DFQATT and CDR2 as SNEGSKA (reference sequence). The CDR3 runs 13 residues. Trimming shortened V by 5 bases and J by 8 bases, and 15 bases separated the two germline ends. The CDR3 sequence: CSAPLRGPEKLFF. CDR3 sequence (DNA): TGCAGTGCTCCTCTCCGGGGCCCCGAAAAACTGTTTTTT.

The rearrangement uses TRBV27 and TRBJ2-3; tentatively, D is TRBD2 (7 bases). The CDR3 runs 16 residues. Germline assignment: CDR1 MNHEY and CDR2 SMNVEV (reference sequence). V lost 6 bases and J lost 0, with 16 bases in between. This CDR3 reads CASRGPGGSSTDTQYF. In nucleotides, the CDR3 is TGTGCCAGCAGAGGCCCGGGGGGCTCTAGCACAGATACGCAGTATTTT.

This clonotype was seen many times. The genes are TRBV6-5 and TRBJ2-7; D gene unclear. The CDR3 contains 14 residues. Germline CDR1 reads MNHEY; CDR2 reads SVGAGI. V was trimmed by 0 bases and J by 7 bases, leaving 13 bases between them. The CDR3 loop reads CASSYSPFPGEQYF. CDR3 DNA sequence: TGTGCCAGCAGTTACTCTCCATTCCCTGGGGAGCAGTACTTC.

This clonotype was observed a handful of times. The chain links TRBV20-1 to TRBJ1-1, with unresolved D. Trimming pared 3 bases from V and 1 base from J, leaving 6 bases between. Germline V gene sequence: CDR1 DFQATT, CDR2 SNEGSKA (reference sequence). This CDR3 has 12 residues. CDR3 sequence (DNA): TGCAGTGCTAGGCCAGGGAACACTGAAGCTTTCTTT. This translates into CSARPGNTEAFF.

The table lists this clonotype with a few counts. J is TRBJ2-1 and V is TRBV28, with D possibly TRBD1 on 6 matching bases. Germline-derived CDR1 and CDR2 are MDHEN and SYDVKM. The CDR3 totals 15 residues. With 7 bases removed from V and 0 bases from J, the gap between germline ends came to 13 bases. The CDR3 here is CASITGQFSYNEQFF. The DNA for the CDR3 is TGTGCCAGCATAACCGGACAGTTCTCCTACAATGAGCAGTTCTTC.

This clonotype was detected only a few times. This CDR3 reads CASSLRDQGVAQYF. CDR3 sequence (DNA): TGTGCCAGCAGTTTAAGGGACCAAGGAGTGGCGCAGTATTTT. This chain joins TRBV12-3 or TRBV12-4 and TRBJ2-3; D is perhaps TRBD1 or TRBD2 (5 bases each). This CDR3 is built from 14 residues. The V end lost 2 bases, the J end lost 10 bases, and 16 bases lay between the germline ends.

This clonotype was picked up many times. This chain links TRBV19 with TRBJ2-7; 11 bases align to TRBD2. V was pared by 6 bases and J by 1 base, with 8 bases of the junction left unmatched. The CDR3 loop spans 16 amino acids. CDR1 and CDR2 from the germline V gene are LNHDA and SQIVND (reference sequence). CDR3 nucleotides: TGTGCCAGTAGCACGAGGGGGACTAGCGGTTCCTACGAGCAGTACTTC. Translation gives CASSTRGTSGSYEQYF. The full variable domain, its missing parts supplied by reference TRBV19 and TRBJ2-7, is DGGITQSPKYLFRKEGQNVTLSCEQNLNHDAMYWYRQDPGQGLRLIYYSQIVNDFQKGDIAEGYSVSREKKESFPLTVTSAQKNPTAFYLCASSTRGTSGSYEQYFGPGTRLTVT.

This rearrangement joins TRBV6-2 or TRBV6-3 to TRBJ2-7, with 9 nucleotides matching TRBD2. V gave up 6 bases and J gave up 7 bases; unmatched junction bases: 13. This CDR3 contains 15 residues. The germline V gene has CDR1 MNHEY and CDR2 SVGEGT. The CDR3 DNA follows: TGTGCCAGCAGAACCCTAGCGGGGCCCTCGGGGGAGCAGTACTTC. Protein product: CASRTLAGPSGEQYF.

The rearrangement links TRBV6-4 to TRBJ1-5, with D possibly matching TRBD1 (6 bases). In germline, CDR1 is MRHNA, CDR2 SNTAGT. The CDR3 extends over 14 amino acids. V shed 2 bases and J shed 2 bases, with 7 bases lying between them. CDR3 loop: CASSDGGGNQPQHF. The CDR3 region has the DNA TGTGCCAGCAGTGACGGGGGCGGCAATCAGCCCCAGCATTTT.

In DNA form, the CDR3 reads TGCGCCAGCAGCTTGGCCGGGACAGGGCTCAATGAGCAGTTCTTC. Translating it yields CASSLAGTGLNEQFF. The chain recombines TRBV5-1 with TRBJ2-1; 9 positions agree with TRBD1. This CDR3 contains 15 residues. Germline CDR1 and CDR2: SGHRS and YFSETQ. Germline trimming cut 0 bases from V and 6 bases from J; bases unmatched to any gene: 4.

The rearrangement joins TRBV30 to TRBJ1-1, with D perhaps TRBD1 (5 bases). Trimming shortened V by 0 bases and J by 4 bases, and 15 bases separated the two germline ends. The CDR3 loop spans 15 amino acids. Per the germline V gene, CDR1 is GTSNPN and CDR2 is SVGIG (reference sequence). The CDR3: CAWSVMLGRGTEAFF. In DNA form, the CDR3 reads TGTGCCTGGAGTGTAATGTTAGGGAGGGGCACTGAAGCTTTCTTT.

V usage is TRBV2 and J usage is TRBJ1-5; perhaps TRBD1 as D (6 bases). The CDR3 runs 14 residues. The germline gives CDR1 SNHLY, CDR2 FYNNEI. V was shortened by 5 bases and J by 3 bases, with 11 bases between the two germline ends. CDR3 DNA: TGTGCCAGCAGTTGGGACATTACCAATCAGCCCCAGCATTTT. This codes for CASSWDITNQPQHF.

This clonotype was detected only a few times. CDR3 sequence: CSAETGMNTEAFF. CDR3 nucleotides: TGCAGCGCTGAGACAGGGATGAACACTGAAGCTTTCTTT. The V gene is TRBV29-1, the J gene TRBJ1-1; TRBD1 matches at 7 bases. The CDR3 loop spans 13 amino acids. Germline trimming cut 7 bases from V and 0 bases from J; bases unmatched to any gene: 5. Germline assignment: CDR1 SQVTM and CDR2 ANQGSEA.

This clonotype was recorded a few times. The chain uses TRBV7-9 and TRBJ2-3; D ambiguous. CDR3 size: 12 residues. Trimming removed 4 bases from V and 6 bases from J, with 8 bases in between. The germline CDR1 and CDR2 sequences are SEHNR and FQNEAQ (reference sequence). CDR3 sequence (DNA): TGTGCCAGCAGCTCAAGGTGGGATACGCAGTATTTT. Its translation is CASSSRWDTQYF.

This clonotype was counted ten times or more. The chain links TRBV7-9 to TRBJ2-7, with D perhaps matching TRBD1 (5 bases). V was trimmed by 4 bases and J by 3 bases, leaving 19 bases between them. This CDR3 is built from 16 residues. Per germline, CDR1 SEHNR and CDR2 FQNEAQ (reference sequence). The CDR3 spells CASSSLPRDQDYEQYF. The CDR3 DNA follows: TGTGCCAGCAGCTCCCTCCCCAGGGATCAGGACTACGAGCAGTACTTC.

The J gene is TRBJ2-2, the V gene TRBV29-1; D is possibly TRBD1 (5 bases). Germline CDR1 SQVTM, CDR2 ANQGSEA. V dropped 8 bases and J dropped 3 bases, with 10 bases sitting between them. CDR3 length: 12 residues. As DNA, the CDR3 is TGCAGCACCAGCAGGGACACCGGGGAGCTGTTTTTT. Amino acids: CSTSRDTGELFF.

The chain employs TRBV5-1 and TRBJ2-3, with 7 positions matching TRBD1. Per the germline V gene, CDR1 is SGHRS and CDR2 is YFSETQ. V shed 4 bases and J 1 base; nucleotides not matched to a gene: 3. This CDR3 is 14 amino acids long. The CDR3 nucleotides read TGCGCCAGCAGCGGGGGACAGCGCACAGATACGCAGTATTTT. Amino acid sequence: CASSGGQRTDTQYF.

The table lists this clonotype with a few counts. The CDR3 nucleotides are TGTGCCACCAGTGAGGGCGGTTACACAGATACGCAGTATTTT. Encoded protein: CATSEGGYTDTQYF. The chain joins TRBV24-1 to TRBJ2-3; D remains ambiguous. This CDR3 spans 14 amino acids. V was trimmed by 4 bases and J by 2 bases, leaving 9 bases between them. Germline V gene sequence: CDR1 KGHDR, CDR2 SFDVKD.

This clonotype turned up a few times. CDR3 in DNA: TGTGCCAGTAATGGGGGAGGGCCGGGATCCTACGAGCAGTACTTC. This sequence encodes CASNGGGPGSYEQYF. The chain combines TRBV19 with TRBJ2-7, with 7 bases lining up with TRBD2. Trimming cost V 7 bases and J 1 base; bases outside gene matches: 10. The CDR3 loop spans 15 amino acids. Germline V lookup: CDR1 LNHDA, CDR2 SQIVND (reference sequence).

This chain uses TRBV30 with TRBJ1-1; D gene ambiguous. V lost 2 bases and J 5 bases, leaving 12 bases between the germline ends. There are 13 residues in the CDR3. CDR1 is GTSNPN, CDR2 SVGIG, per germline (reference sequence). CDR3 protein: CAWSLPGLTEAFF. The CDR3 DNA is TGTGCCTGGAGTCTGCCTGGTTTAACTGAAGCTTTCTTT.

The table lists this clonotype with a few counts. The CDR3 DNA reads TGCGCCAGCAGCCAAGGGGGGGCGCGACAGCCCCAGCATTTT. This translates into CASSQGGARQPQHF. The chain employs TRBV4-1 and TRBJ1-5, with D possibly being TRBD1 (6 bases). Trimming took off 1 base at V and 7 bases at J, with 11 bases between the two ends. Germline V gives CDR1 MGHRA, CDR2 YSYEKL. This CDR3 has 14 residues.

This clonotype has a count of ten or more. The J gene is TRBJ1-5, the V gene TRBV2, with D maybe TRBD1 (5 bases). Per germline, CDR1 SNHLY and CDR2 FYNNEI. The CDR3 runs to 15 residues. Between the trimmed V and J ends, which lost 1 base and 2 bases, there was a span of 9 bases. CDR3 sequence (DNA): TGTGCCAGCAGTGAAGAAGGGGTTGGCAATCAGCCCCAGCATTTT. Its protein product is CASSEEGVGNQPQHF.

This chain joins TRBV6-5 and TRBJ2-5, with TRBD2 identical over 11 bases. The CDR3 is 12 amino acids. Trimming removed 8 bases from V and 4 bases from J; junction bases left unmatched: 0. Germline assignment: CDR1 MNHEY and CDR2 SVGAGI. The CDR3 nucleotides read TGTGCCAGCGGACTAGCGGGAGAGACCCAGTACTTC. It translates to CASGLAGETQYF.

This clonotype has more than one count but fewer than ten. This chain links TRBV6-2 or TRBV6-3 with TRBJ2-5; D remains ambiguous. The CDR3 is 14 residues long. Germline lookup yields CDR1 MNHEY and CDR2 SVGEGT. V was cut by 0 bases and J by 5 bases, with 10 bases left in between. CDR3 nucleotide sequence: TGTGCCAGCAGTTACTCGACGGTTAGCGAGACCCAGTACTTC. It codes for CASSYSTVSETQYF.

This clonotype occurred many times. The CDR3, as DNA: TGTGCCAGCAGTTTACCAAAAATTCGTGAGGGGGTGGGCTACAATGAGCAGTTCTTC. The encoded protein is CASSLPKIREGVGYNEQFF. The chain has TRBV27 and TRBJ2-1, with D perhaps matching TRBD1 (6 bases). The V end was cut by 2 bases, the J end by 3 bases, with 23 bases between. CDR3 length equals 19 residues. Per the germline V gene, CDR1 is MNHEY and CDR2 is SMNVEV (reference sequence).

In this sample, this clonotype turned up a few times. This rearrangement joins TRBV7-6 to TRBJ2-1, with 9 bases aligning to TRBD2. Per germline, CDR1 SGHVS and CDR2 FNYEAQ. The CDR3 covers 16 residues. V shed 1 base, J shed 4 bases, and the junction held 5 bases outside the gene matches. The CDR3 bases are TGTGCCAGCAGCTTAGGGGCCAGCGGGGGGTACAATGAGCAGTTCTTC. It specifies CASSLGASGGYNEQFF.

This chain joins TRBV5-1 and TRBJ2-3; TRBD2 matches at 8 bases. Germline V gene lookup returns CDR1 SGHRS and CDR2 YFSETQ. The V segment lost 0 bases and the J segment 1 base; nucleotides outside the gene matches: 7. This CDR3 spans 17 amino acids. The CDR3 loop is CASSLVPSGGRTDTQYF. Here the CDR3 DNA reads TGCGCCAGCAGCTTGGTACCCAGCGGGGGTCGCACAGATACGCAGTATTTT.